This T cell receptor beta chain was captured in a study of graft-versus-host responses after intestinal transplantation. Study-level information: All recipients were transplanted with multivisceral, liver-intestinal, or isolated intestinal grafts.

The CDR3 sequence is 14 residues long. Germline V lookup: CDR1 MNHEY, CDR2 SVGAGI. The V segment lost 6 bases and the J segment 2 bases; nucleotides outside the gene matches: 0. Using immunoSEQ multiplex PCR, the repertoire was profiled, and TCRdb retains in-frame clones only, with some absent. The data show about 120,000 clones, 90% to 95% seen once. In the case of this clone: The antigen remains unidentified.

The sample here was unstimulated CD4+ T cells sorted from spleen or lymph node cells, taken before transplant. The sequence derives from a human donor who was the organ donor for an intestinal transplant. This rearrangement joins TRBV6-5 to TRBJ2-7, with 14 bases lining up with TRBD2. The CDR3 DNA reads TGTGCCAGCAGGACTAGCGGGAGGGCCTACGAGCAGTACTTC. Its protein is CASRTSGRAYEQYF.